This TCR beta chain was captured in a study of cytomegalovirus exposure and HLA in healthy donors. The wider study: Around 86 million unique TCRs, all from HLA-typed donors, were included in an early release of the data. Overall study findings and caveats: Association with HLA alleles at 0.05 false discovery rate was found for around 17,000 TCR beta sequences in a later analysis. TCR beta chains numbering some 160 were designated cytomegalovirus-associated.

As concerns this clone: The antigen is not known.

Use of 60 Vbeta and 13 Jbeta primers characterized the PCR. Profiling relied on immunoSEQ multiplex PCR, and the TCRdb table lists in-frame clones only, not all of them. The table shows 60,000 or so clones, with just under 85% occurring only once. The CDR3 spans 14 residues. Germline V CDR1 and CDR2: SEHNR, FQNEAQ (reference sequence). V shed 2 bases and J shed 8 bases, with 12 bases lying between them. J is TRBJ1-4 and V is TRBV7-9; no clear D. Sequenced: PBMCs. This TCR derives from a man aged 40-50 years in good health and CMV-seronegative. CDR3: CASSLRQNGEKLFF. In DNA, the CDR3 is TGTGCCAGCAGCTTACGGCAGAACGGGGAAAAACTGTTTTTT.